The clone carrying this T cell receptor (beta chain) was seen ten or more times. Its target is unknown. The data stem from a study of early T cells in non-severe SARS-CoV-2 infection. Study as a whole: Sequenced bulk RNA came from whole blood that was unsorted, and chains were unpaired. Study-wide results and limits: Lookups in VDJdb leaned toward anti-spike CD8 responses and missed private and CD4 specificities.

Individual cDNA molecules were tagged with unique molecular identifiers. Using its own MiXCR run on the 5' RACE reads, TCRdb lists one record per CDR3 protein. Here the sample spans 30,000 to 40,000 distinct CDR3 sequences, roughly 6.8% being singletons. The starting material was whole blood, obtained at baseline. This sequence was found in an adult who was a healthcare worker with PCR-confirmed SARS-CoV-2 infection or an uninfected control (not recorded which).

As DNA, the CDR3 is TGCGCCAGCAAGCTAGGACTAGCGGACACCTACGAGCAGTACTTC. It is translated as CASKLGLADTYEQYF. The rearrangement uses TRBV10-2 and TRBJ2-7; 10 bases match TRBD2. V was clipped by 7 bases and J by 2 bases; unmatched bases: 8. The CDR3 extends over 15 amino acids. CDR1 is WSHSY and CDR2 is SAAADI in the germline V gene.